The entry that follows covers one T cell receptor (beta chain) sequence. Its target is unknown. The data stem from a study of cytomegalovirus exposure and HLA in healthy donors. The PCR employed 60 Vbeta primers together with 13 Jbeta primers. Some clones are missing from TCRdb's copy, which holds only in-frame ones; the method was immunoSEQ multiplex PCR. The sample has more than 85,000 clones, about 74% seen once. Whole-study results and caveats: Sequences of the TCR beta chain were said to predict the HLA-A and HLA-B alleles of most subjects accurately.

The CDR3 contains 14 residues. CDR1 and CDR2 from the germline V gene are MNHEY and SVGAGI. V dropped 6 bases and J dropped 4; count of bases not matched to a gene: 6. Input material: PBMCs. The chain links TRBV6-5 to TRBJ2-3; 8 positions match TRBD2. The sequence came from a female donor in good health and CMV-seronegative. The CDR3 loop is CASRSSGSSDTQYF. For the CDR3, the DNA is TGTGCCAGCAGATCAAGCGGGAGCTCAGATACGCAGTATTTT.